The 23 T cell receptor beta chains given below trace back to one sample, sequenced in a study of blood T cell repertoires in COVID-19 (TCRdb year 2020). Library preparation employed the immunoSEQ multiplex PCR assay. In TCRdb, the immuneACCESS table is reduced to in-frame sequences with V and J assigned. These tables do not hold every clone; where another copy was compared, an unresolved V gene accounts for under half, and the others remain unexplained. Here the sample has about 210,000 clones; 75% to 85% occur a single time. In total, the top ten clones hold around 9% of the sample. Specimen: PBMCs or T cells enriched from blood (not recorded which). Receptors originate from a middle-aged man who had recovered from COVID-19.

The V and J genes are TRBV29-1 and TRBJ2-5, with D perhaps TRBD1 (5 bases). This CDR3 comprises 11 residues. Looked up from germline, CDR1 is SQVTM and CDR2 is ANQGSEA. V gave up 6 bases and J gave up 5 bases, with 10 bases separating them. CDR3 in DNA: TGCAGCGTCGTTAAGGGGGAGACCCAGTACTTC. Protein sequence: CSVVKGETQYF.

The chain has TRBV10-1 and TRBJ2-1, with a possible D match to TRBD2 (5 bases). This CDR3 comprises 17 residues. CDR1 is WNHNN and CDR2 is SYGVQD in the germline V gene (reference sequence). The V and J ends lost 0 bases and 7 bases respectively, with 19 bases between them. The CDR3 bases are TGCGCCAGCAGTGAGTCGCTTCTAGCTCCGGGTTCGAATGAGCAGTTCTTC. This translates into CASSESLLAPGSNEQFF.

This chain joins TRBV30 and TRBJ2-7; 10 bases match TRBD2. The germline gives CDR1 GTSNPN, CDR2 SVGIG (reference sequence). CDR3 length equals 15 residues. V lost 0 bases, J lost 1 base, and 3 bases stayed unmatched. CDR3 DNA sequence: TGTGCCTGGAGTGTACTAGCGGGGCGATCCTACGAGCAGTACTTC. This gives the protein CAWSVLAGRSYEQYF.

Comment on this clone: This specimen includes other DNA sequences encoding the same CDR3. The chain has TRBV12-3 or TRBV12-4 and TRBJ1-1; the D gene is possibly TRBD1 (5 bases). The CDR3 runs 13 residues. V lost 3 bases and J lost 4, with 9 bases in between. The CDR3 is CASSLAGGTEAFF. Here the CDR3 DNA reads TGTGCCAGCAGTTTGGCGGGGGGCACTGAAGCTTTCTTT.

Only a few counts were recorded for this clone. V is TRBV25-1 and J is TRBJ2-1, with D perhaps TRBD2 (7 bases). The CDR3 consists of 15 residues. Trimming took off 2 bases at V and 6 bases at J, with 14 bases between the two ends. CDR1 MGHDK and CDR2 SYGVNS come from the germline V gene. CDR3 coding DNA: TGTGCCAGCAGTGAACTTAGGGGAGGGGGCAATGAGCAGTTCTTC. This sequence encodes CASSELRGGGNEQFF.

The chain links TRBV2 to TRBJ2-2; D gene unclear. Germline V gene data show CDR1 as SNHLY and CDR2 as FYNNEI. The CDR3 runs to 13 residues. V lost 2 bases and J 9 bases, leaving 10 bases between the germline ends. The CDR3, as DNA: TGTGCCAGCAGTGAATCCCGGGTCCGGGAGCTGTTTTTT. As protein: CASSESRVRELFF.

CDR3 protein: CASRTGGNEKLFF. For the CDR3, the DNA is TGCGCCAGCAGGACAGGGGGAAATGAAAAACTGTTTTTT. The V call is TRBV5-1, the J call TRBJ1-4; 9 bases map to TRBD1. Germline assignment: CDR1 SGHRS and CDR2 YFSETQ. V lost 5 bases and J lost 5; bases outside the gene matches: 1. This CDR3 spans 13 amino acids. Based on the CDR3 plus reference TRBV5-1 and TRBJ1-4, the full variable domain is KAGVTQTPRYLIKTRGQQVTLSCSPISGHRSVSWYQQTPGQGLQFLFEYFSETQRNKGNFPGRFSGRQFSNSRSEMNVSTLELGDSALYLCASRTGGNEKLFFGSGTQLSVL.

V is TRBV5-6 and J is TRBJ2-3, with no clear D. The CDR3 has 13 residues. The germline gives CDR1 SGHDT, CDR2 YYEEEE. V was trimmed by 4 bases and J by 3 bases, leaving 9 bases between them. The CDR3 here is CASSRVMTDTQYF. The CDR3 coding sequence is TGTGCCAGCAGCCGTGTTATGACAGATACGCAGTATTTT. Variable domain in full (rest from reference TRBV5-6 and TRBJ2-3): DAGVTQSPTHLIKTRGQQVTLRCSPKSGHDTVSWYQQALGQGPQFIFQYYEEEERQRGNFPDRFSGHQFPNYSSELNVNALLLGDSALYLCASSRVMTDTQYFGPGTRLTVL.

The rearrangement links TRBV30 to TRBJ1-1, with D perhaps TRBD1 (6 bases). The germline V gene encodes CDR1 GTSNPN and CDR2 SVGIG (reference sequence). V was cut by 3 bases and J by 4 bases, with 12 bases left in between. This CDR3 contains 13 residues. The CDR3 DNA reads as TGTGCCTGGAGCAGGGGTGGGACCACTGAAGCTTTCTTT. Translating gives CAWSRGGTTEAFF.

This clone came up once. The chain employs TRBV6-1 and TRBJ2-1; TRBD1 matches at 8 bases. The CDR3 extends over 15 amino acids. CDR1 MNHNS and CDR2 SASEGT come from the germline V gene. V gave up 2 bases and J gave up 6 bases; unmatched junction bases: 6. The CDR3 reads CASSEKRDRFNEQFF. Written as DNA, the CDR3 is TGTGCCAGCAGTGAAAAGAGGGACAGGTTCAATGAGCAGTTCTTC.

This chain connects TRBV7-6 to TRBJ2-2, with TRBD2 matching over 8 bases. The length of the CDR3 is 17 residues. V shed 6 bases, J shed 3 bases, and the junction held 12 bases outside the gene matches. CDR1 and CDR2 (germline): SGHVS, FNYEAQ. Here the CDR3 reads CASSSRSGTSHTGELFF. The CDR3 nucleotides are TGTGCCAGCAGTTCACGTTCCGGGACTAGTCACACCGGGGAGCTGTTTTTT.

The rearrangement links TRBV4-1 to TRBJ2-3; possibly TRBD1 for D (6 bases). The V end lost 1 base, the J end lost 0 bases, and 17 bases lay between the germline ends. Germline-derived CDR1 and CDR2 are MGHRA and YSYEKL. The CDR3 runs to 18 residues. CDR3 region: CASSQGTARPRSTDTQYF. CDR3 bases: TGCGCCAGCAGCCAAGGGACAGCCCGCCCCAGAAGCACAGATACGCAGTATTTT.

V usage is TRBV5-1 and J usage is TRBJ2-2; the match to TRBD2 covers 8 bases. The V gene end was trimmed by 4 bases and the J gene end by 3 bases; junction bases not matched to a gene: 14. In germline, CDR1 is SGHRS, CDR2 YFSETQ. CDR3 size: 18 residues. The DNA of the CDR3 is TGCGCCAGCAGCGTGAACCCGGGAGGGGGGTTCGACACCGGGGAGCTGTTTTTT. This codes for CASSVNPGGGFDTGELFF.

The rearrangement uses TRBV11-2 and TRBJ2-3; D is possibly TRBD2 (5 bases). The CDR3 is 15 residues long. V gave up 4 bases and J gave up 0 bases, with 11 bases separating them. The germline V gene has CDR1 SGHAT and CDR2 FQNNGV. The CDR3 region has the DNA TGTGCCAGCAGCTCGAGGACTCGGAGCACAGATACGCAGTATTTT. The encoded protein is CASSSRTRSTDTQYF. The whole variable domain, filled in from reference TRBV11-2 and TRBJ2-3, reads EAGVAQSPRYKIIEKRQSVAFWCNPISGHATLYWYQQILGQGPKLLIQFQNNGVVDDSQLPKDRFSAERLKGVDSTLKIQPAKLEDSAVYLCASSSRTRSTDTQYFGPGTRLTVL.

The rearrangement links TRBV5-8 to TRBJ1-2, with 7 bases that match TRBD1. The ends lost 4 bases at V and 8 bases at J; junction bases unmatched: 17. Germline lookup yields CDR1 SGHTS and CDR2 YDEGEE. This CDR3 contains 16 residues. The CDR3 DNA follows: TGTGCCAGCAGCCCCCGACTTGATGCAGGGGGAGTGGGCTACACCTTC. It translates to CASSPRLDAGGVGYTF.

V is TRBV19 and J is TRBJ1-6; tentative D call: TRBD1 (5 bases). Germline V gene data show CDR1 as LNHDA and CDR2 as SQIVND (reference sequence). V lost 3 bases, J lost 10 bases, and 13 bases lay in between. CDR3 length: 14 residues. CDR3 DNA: TGTGCCAGTAGTATGGGGGTGGGAGGATCACCCCTCCACTTT. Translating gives CASSMGVGGSPLHF.

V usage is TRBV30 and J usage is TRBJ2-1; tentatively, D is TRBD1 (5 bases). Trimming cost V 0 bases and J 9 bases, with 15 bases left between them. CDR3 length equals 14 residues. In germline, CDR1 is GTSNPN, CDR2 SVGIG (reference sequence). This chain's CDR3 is CAWSVGGRAPEQFF. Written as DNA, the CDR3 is TGTGCCTGGAGTGTAGGTGGCAGGGCACCTGAGCAGTTCTTC. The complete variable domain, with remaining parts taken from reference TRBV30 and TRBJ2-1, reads SQTIHQWPATLVQPVGSPLSLECTVEGTSNPNLYWYRQAAGRGLQLLFYSVGIGQISSEVPQNLSASRPQDRQFILSSKKLLLSDSGFYLCAWSVGGRAPEQFFGPGTRLTVL.

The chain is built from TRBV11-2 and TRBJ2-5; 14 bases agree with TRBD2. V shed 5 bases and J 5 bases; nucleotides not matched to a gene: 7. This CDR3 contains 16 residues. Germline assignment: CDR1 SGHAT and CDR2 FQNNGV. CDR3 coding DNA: TGTGCCAGCAGCCCACGACTAGCGGGAGGGCGTGAGACCCAGTACTTC. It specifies CASSPRLAGGRETQYF.

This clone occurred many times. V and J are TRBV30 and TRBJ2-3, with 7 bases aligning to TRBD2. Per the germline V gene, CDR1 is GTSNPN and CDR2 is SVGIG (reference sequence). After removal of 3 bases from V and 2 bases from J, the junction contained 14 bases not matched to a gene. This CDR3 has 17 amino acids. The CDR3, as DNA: TGTGCCTGGAGCCCCAATTGGGGGAGGGCCAACACAGATACGCAGTATTTT. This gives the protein CAWSPNWGRANTDTQYF. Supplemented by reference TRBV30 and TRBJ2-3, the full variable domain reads SQTIHQWPATLVQPVGSPLSLECTVEGTSNPNLYWYRQAAGRGLQLLFYSVGIGQISSEVPQNLSASRPQDRQFILSSKKLLLSDSGFYLCAWSPNWGRANTDTQYFGPGTRLTVL.

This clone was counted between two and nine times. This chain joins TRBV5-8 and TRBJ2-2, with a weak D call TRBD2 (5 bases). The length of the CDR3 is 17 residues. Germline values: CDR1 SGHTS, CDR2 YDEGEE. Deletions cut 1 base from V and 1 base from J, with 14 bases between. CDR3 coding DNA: TGTGCCAGCAGCTTGATGTTTTCAGCGGTGAACACCGGGGAGCTGTTTTTT. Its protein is CASSLMFSAVNTGELFF.

The CDR3, as DNA: TGCGCCAGTAAGCTAGGGACAGGGCGGCCCGGTGGCTACACCTTC. Its protein product is CASKLGTGRPGGYTF. The gene calls are TRBV5-1 and TRBJ1-2; 9 nucleotides match TRBD1. The CDR3 consists of 15 residues. V lost 8 bases and J lost 7; bases outside the gene matches: 15. Germline V gives CDR1 SGHRS, CDR2 YFSETQ.

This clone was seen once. Written as DNA, the CDR3 is TGTGCCAGCAGCTTAGAGGCTGCGGGACTAGCGTCCTCCTACGAGCAGTACTTC. This encodes CASSLEAAGLASSYEQYF. This chain links TRBV11-2 with TRBJ2-7; 10 bases are a match to TRBD2. The V gene end was trimmed by 0 bases and the J gene end by 0 bases; junction bases not matched to a gene: 8. The CDR3 sequence is 18 residues long. Germline V gene sequence: CDR1 SGHAT, CDR2 FQNNGV.

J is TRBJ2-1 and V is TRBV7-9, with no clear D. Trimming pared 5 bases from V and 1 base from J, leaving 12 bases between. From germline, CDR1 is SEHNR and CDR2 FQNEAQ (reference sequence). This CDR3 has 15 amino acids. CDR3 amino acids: CASSAPDGSYNEQFF. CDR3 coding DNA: TGTGCCAGCAGCGCCCCCGACGGGTCCTACAATGAGCAGTTCTTC.